This TCR beta chain was recovered during a study of T cells in Graves' hyperthyroidism and ophthalmopathy (dated by TCRdb to between 2017 and 2020). General notes on the study: Peripheral blood samples were taken at the time of initial diagnosis, prior to any treatment. After sampling, hyperthyroidism patients received methimazole starting at 30 mg daily, and ophthalmopathy patients received high-dose intravenous methylprednisolone. In about six Graves' hyperthyroidism patients, the study also compared T-cell repertoires from thyroid tissue with T-cell repertoires from blood. An independent validation cohort of under 20 hyperthyroidism patients and 17 patients who later progressed to ophthalmopathy tested prospective prediction of ophthalmopathy. The paper describes TCR Vbeta CDR3 sequencing of 120 to 150 peripheral blood samples, made up of 43 ophthalmopathy patients, more than 70 hyperthyroidism patients and roughly 17 progressor patients. The 100 discovery patients were randomly split 7:3 into training and test sets. TCR V-J signatures able to tell the groups apart were searched for in a discovery cohort of 100 patients, of whom over 40 had Graves' ophthalmopathy and roughly 59 had stable Graves' hyperthyroidism. On the study overall, not on this receptor specifically: In validation, the model predicted progression to ophthalmopathy a median of about 6.5 months before onset, with about 71% sensitivity and 72.22% specificity. Sample size was not statistically predetermined, and blinding of investigators to group allocation was not performed. Blood samples also contained most of the expanded thyroid clonotypes (frequency above 0.001), which suggests that blood repertoires may reflect thyroid immune responses. Ophthalmopathy was separated from stable hyperthyroidism by a 13 V-J signature model, with just over 85% sensitivity and 81% to 82% specificity obtained in cross-validation and 80%/75% obtained in testing.

Compared with germline, V lacks 5 bases and J lacks 0 bases; bases without a gene match: 6. The CDR3 holds 16 amino acids from the cysteine to the phenylalanine. Kept here is only the CDR3 DNA, which spans 48 bases and is read in frame from base 1. Taken from the germline V gene, the CDR1 and CDR2 loops are SNHLY and FYNNEI. In the case of this clonotype: Its specific antigen is unknown. No much larger clonotype is one base removed from it; base qualities were not supplied.

Stable Graves' hyperthyroidism was defined as no progression to ophthalmopathy during 18 months of follow-up. Hyperthyroidism patients were aged 18 to 65 years and newly diagnosed, with disease duration of less than 2 months. The study excluded patients with uncontrolled infections, other autoimmune diseases, pregnancy or lactation. Diagnoses were based on clinical symptoms, serum thyroxine and TRAb, thyroid ultrasound and orbital computed tomography. PBMCs were separated from roughly 10 ml of fresh peripheral blood using Ficoll-Paque density gradient centrifugation. Trizol reagent was used to extract total RNA, and RNA quality was then checked on an Agilent 2100 Bioanalyzer. Amplification of TCR beta CDR3 regions was carried out from RNA transcripts. A first-round RT-PCR of the TCR CDR3 used the HTBI primer set with the Qiagen OneStep RT-PCR kit. Libraries were constructed in a second round of multiplex PCR, after which size selection and purification were carried out. The libraries were sequenced on an Illumina HiSeq2000 using paired-end 100 bp reads. As for how the authors treated the data: SOAPnuke was used to process the raw data, throwing out any read that contained adapters or uncalled bases, had a mean Phred below 15, or lacked an exact constant-primer or identifier match. COPE v1.2.5 was used to merge the high-quality paired reads, and each unique nucleotide sequence was defined as a clonotype. MiTCR v1.1 was used to align clonotypes to the IMGT TRBV, TRBD and TRBJ reference segments. The analysis was restricted to V-J combinations with a frequency above 0.0001, which together covered around 99% of the repertoires. A TCS score was defined as the ratio between F50 (clonal expansion) and ExV (chaos), using BLOSUM62-based TCRdist between CDR3 peptides within each V-J. Welch's t-statistics and random forest reduced several hundred V-J features to 13, which were used in a naive Bayes classifier (R e1071). The public reads were quality trimmed at Q25 with fastp and then assembled into clones with MiXCR by TCRdb, keeping productive beta chains. Entries are consolidated by CDR3 protein sequence, retaining the most common genes and DNA. The V and J calls, along with clone size, are taken from TCRdb and not from the paper's own processing. A total of some 740,000 distinct CDR3 sequences appear in this sample, 11% to 15% of them only once. The ten top clones hold roughly 10% of the sample.

The sample consisted of blood. This receptor was taken from a woman younger than 30 with Graves' hyperthyroidism. Recombination linked TRBV2 to TRBJ1-1, and 10 junction bases match TRBD1. The encoded CDR3 is CASSPGQGGLNTEAFF. The bases are TGTGCCAGCAGTCCAGGACAGGGGGGATTGAACACTGAAGCTTTCTTT.